This TCR beta chain was captured by sequencing in a study of Graves' ophthalmopathy and Graves' hyperthyroidism. Study at large: Upon initial diagnosis and before any treatment, peripheral blood was collected.

The authors amplified TCR beta CDR3 regions from RNA transcripts. In the first round, RT-PCR was carried out with HTBI primers, and a multiplex PCR formed the second round. Each CDR3 protein gets one entry after TCRdb re-called the multiplex PCR reads with MiXCR. The sample has 300,000 to 400,000 distinct CDR3 sequences; about 17% are singletons. Findings and limits, study-wide: Among thyroid clonotypes expanded above 0.001 frequency, most also appeared in blood.

Germline CDR1 is MDHEN and CDR2 is SYDVKM. CDR3 length equals 14 residues. The V and J ends lost 3 bases and 1 base respectively, with 9 bases between them. Orbital computed tomography and thyroid ultrasound, along with TRAb, serum thyroxine and clinical symptoms, underpinned diagnosis. PBMCs were isolated by Ficoll-Paque density gradient centrifugation, using around 10 ml of fresh peripheral blood as the starting material. This clonotype was seen a single time. Its antigen is undetermined. The chain couples TRBV28 to TRBJ1-1; D ambiguous. The TCR was taken from an adult man with Graves' ophthalmopathy. Material: peripheral blood. This chain's CDR3 is CASSLIKPNTEAFF. The DNA for the CDR3 is TGTGCCAGCAGTTTGATCAAACCGAACACTGAAGCTTTCTTT.